The clone carrying this TCR beta chain occurred many times. Its antigen is unknown. CDR1 MNHEY and CDR2 SMNVEV come from the germline V gene (reference sequence). Trimming shortened V by 5 bases and J by 4 bases, and 3 bases separated the two germline ends. The CDR3 extends over 11 amino acids. By 5'RACE with 10-nucleotide random UMIs, the cDNA was made. TCRdb re-called the 5' RACE reads through MiXCR, storing one row per CDR3 protein. This sample carries about 17,000 distinct CDR3 sequences, 3.5% of them seen once, and the ten largest clones take roughly 21%. This sample is part of a study of neurological immune-mediated disorders. General observations from the study: The greatest TCR clonal expansion occurred in HTLV-1-associated myelopathy and the least in multiple sclerosis, which fell below healthy controls. TCR-beta repertoires seemed private in all groups, with no expanded CDR3 amino acid sequences shared.

Input material: CD8+ T cells from blood. This sequence joins TRBV27 and TRBJ1-3; D is undetermined. The source is a woman in her 40s in good health. The CDR3 loop is CASSLGNTIYF. As DNA, the CDR3 is TGTGCCAGCAGTCTGGGAAACACCATATATTTT.